This T cell receptor beta chain was recovered during a study of blood T cell repertoires in COVID-19. CDR1 is SGDLS, CDR2 YYNGEE, per germline. Deletions cut 0 bases from V and 4 bases from J, with 20 bases between. The CDR3 covers 17 residues. Profiling relied on immunoSEQ multiplex PCR, and the TCRdb table lists in-frame clones only, not all of them. The data show about 190,000 clones, with roughly 80% seen just once and around an eighth held by the top ten. The chain joins TRBV9 to TRBJ2-7; maybe TRBD1 (5 bases). The material sequenced was peripheral blood. This sequence was found in a man aged 45-60 years who had recovered from COVID-19. The CDR3 protein is CASSVGGGGSPLYEQYF. The CDR3 nucleotides are TGTGCCAGCAGCGTAGGGGGCGGCGGTTCTCCACTTTACGAGCAGTACTTC.